This T cell receptor (beta chain) was recovered during a study of CD8+CD57+ T cells in acquired aplastic anemia. For the study at large: Average DNA yield from sorted CD4+ and CD8+ cells was about 3 ug. For CD4+ cells, healthy donors had an average of approximately 10 million reads.

CDR3 and TCR beta VDJ profiling relied on a genomic DNA template. TCRdb reprocessed the reads with MiXCR, giving one entry per CDR3 protein. Of roughly 61,000 distinct CDR3 sequences listed, about 50% were seen once; the top ten hold roughly 2.5%. With V trimmed by 7 bases and J by 0 bases, 6 bases remained unmatched. Germline V CDR1 and CDR2: SQVTM, ANQGSEA. The CDR3 length is 16 residues. This chain connects TRBV29-1 to TRBJ2-3; 14 positions match TRBD2. The clonotype was recovered from a human donor in good health, serving as a control. The sequenced sample consisted of sorted CD4+, CD8+, or CD8+CD57+ T cells (not recorded which) from PBMCs. The DNA of the CDR3 is TGCAGCGGTAGGACTAGCGGGGGGCGTAGCACAGATACGCAGTATTTT. Amino acid sequence: CSGRTSGGRSTDTQYF.